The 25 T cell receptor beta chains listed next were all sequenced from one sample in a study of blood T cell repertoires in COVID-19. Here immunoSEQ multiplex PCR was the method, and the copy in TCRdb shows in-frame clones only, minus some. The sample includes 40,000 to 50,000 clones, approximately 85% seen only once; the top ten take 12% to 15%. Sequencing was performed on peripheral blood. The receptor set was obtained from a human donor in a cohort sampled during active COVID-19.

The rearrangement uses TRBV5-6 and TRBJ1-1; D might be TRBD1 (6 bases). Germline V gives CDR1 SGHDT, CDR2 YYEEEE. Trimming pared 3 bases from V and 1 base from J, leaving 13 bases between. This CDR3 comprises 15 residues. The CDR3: CASSSNRDKNTEAFF. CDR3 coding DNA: TGTGCCAGCAGCTCAAACCGGGACAAGAACACTGAAGCTTTCTTT.

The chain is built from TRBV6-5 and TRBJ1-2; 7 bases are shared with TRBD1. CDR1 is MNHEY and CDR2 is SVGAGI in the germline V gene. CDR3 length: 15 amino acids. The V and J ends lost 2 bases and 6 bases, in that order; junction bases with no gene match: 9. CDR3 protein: CASSYADRVKDGYTF. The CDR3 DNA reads TGTGCCAGCAGTTACGCCGACAGGGTGAAGGATGGCTACACCTTC.

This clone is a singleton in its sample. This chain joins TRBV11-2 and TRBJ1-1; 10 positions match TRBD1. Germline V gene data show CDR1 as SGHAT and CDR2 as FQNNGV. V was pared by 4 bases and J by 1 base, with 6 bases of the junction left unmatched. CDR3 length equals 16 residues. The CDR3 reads CASSSRDRGGNTEAFF. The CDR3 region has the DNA TGTGCCAGCAGCTCGCGGGACAGGGGCGGGAACACTGAAGCTTTCTTT.

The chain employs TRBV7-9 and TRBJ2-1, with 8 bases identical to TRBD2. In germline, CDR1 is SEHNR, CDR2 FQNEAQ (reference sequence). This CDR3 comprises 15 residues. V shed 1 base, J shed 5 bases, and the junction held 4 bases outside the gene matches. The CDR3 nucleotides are TGTGCCAGCAGCTTAGGCGGGAGGCTTCACAATGAGCAGTTCTTC. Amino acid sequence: CASSLGGRLHNEQFF.

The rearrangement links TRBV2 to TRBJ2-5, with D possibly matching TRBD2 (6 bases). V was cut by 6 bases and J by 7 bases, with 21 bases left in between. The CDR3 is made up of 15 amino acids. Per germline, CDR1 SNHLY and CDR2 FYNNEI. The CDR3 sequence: CASSQTGTPNLTQYF. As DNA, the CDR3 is TGTGCCAGCAGCCAAACCGGGACTCCTAACCTGACCCAGTACTTC.

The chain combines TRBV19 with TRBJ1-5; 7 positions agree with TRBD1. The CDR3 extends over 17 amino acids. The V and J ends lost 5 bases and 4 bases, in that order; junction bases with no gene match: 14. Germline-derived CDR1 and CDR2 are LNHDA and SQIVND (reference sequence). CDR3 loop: CASSPIGQAGTNQPQHF. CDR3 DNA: TGTGCCAGTAGTCCAATCGGACAGGCTGGTACGAATCAGCCCCAGCATTTT. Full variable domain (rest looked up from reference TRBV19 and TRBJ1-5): DGGITQSPKYLFRKEGQNVTLSCEQNLNHDAMYWYRQDPGQGLRLIYYSQIVNDFQKGDIAEGYSVSREKKESFPLTVTSAQKNPTAFYLCASSPIGQAGTNQPQHFGDGTRLSIL.

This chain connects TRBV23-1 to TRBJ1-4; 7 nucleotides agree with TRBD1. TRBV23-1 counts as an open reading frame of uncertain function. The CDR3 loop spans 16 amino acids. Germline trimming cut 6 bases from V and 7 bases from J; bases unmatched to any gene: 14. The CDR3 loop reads CASSPTAGTVGEKLFF. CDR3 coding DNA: TGCGCCAGCAGCCCCACCGCCGGGACAGTAGGTGAAAAACTGTTTTTT.

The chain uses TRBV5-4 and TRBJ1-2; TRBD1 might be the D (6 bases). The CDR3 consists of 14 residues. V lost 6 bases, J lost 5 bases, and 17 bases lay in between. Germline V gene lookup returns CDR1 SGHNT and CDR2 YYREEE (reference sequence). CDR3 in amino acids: CASNQGGAGYGYTF. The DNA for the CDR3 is TGTGCCAGCAACCAAGGGGGGGCCGGGTATGGCTACACCTTC.

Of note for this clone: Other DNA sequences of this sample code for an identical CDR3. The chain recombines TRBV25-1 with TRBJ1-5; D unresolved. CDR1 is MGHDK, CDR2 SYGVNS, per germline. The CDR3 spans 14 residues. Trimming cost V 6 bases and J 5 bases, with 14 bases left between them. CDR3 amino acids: CASSELTRDQPQHF. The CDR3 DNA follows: TGTGCCAGCAGCGAGCTAACCCGGGATCAGCCCCAGCATTTT.

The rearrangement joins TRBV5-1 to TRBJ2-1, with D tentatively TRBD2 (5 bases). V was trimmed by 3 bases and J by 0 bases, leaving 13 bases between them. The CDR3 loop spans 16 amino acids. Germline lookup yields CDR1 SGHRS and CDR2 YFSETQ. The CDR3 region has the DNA TGCGCCAGCAGCTCGGGCCTACTAGACTCCTACAATGAGCAGTTCTTC. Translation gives CASSSGLLDSYNEQFF.

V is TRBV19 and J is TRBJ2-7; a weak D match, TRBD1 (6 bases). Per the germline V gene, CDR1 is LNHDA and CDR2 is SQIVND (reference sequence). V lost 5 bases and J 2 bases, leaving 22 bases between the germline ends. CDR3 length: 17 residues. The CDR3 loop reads CASSPLFRDNTPYEQYF. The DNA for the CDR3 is TGTGCCAGTAGTCCCCTATTCCGGGACAATACTCCCTACGAGCAGTACTTC. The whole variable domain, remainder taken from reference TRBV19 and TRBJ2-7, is DGGITQSPKYLFRKEGQNVTLSCEQNLNHDAMYWYRQDPGQGLRLIYYSQIVNDFQKGDIAEGYSVSREKKESFPLTVTSAQKNPTAFYLCASSPLFRDNTPYEQYFGPGTRLTVT.

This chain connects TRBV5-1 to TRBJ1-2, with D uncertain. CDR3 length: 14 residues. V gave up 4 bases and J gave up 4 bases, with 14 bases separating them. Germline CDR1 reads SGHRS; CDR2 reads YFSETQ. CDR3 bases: TGCGCCAGCAGCACCAAGGGAGAGGTCTATGGCTACACCTTC. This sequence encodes CASSTKGEVYGYTF. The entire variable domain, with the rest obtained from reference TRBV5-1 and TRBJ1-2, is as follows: KAGVTQTPRYLIKTRGQQVTLSCSPISGHRSVSWYQQTPGQGLQFLFEYFSETQRNKGNFPGRFSGRQFSNSRSEMNVSTLELGDSALYLCASSTKGEVYGYTFGSGTRLTVV.

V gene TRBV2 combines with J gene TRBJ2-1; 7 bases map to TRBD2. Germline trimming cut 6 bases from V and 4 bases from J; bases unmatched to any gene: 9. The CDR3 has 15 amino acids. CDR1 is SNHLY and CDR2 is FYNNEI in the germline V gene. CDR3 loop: CASRPVGGGYNEQFF. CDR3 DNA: TGTGCCAGCAGGCCAGTGGGGGGGGGATACAATGAGCAGTTCTTC.

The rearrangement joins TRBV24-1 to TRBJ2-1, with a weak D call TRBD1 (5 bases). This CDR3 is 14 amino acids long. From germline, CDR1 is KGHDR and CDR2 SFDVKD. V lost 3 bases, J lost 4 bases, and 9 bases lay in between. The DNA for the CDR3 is TGTGCCACCAGTGATAGGGGATGGTACAATGAGCAGTTCTTC. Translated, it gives CATSDRGWYNEQFF.

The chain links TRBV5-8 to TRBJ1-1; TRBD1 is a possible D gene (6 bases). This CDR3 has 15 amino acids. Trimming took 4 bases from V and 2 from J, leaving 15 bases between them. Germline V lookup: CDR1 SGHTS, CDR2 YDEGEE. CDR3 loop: CASSEPGTRNTEAFF. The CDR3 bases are TGTGCCAGCAGCGAACCCGGGACAAGAAACACTGAAGCTTTCTTT.

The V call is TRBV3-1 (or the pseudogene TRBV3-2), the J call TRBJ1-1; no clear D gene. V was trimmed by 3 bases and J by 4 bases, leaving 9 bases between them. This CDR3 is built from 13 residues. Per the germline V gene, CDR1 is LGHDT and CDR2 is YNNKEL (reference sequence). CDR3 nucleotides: TGTGCCAGCAGCCACACAGTGGGCACTGAAGCTTTCTTT. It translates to CASSHTVGTEAFF.

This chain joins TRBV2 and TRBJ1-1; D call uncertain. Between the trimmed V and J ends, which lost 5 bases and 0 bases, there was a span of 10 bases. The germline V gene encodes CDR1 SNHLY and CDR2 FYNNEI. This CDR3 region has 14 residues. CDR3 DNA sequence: TGTGCCAGCAGTAGATTACTCATGAACACTGAAGCTTTCTTT. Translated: CASSRLLMNTEAFF. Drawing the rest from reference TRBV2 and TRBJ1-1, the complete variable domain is EPEVTQTPSHQVTQMGQEVILRCVPISNHLYFYWYRQILGQKVEFLVSFYNNEISEKSEIFDDQFSVERPDGSNFTLKIRSTKLEDSAMYFCASSRLLMNTEAFFGQGTRLTVV.

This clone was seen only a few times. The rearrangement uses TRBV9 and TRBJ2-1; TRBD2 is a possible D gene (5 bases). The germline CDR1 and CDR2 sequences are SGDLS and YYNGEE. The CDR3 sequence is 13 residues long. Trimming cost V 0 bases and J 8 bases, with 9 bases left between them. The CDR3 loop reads CASSVVGSYEQFF. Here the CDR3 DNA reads TGTGCCAGCAGCGTAGTAGGGAGTTATGAGCAGTTCTTC.

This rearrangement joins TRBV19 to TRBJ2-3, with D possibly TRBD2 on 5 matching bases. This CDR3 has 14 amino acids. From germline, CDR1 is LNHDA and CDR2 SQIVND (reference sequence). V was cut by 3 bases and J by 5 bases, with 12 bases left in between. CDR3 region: CASSIRGFEDTQYF. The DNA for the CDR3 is TGTGCCAGTAGTATTCGGGGATTTGAAGATACGCAGTATTTT.

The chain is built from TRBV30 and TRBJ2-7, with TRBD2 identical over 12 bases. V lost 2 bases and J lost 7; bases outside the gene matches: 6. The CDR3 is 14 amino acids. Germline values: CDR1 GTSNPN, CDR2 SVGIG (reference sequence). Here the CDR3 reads CAWSRLAGGLEQYF. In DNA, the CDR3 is TGTGCCTGGAGTAGGCTAGCGGGGGGGCTTGAGCAGTACTTC.

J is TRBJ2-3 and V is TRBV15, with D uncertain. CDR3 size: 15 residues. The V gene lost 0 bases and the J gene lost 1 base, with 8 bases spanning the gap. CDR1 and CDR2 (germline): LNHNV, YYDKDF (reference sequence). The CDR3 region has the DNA TGTGCCACCAGCAGAGATCCACGGGGCACAGATACGCAGTATTTT. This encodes CATSRDPRGTDTQYF.

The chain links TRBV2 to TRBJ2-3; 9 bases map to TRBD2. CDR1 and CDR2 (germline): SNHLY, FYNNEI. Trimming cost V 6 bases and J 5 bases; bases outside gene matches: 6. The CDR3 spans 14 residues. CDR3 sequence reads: CASRSSGSLDTQYF. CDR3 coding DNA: TGTGCCAGCAGGAGTAGCGGGAGTTTAGATACGCAGTATTTT. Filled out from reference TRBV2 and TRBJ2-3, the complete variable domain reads EPEVTQTPSHQVTQMGQEVILRCVPISNHLYFYWYRQILGQKVEFLVSFYNNEISEKSEIFDDQFSVERPDGSNFTLKIRSTKLEDSAMYFCASRSSGSLDTQYFGPGTRLTVL.

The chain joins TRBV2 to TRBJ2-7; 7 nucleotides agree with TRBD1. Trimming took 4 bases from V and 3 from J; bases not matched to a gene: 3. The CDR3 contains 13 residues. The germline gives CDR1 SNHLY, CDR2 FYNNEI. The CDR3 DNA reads TGTGCCAGCAGTGCCGACAGGGTCTACGAGCAGTACTTC. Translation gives CASSADRVYEQYF.

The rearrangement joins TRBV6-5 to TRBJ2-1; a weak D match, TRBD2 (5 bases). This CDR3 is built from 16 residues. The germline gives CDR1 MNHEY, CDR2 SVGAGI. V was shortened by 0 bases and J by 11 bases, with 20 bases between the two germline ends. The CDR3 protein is CASSYSGTSGLEKQFF. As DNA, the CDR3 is TGTGCCAGCAGTTACTCTGGAACTAGTGGGCTCGAGAAGCAGTTCTTC.

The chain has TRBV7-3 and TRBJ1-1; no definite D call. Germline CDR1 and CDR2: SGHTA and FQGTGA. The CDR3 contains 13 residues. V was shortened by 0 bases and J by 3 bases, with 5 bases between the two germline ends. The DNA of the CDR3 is TGTGCCAGCAGCTTAACGCAGGACACTGAAGCTTTCTTT. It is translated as CASSLTQDTEAFF.